The 7 T cell receptor beta chains given below trace back to one sample, sequenced in a study of blood T cell repertoires in COVID-19. Clones were read by immunoSEQ multiplex PCR, and TCRdb kept only the in-frame ones, dropping some. The sample carries 130,000 to 150,000 clones, about 85% recorded once. Sequencing was carried out using peripheral blood. The receptors stem from a woman in her thirties or forties with active or convalescent COVID-19.

This chain joins TRBV7-2 and TRBJ1-6; D not resolved. CDR1 and CDR2 (germline): SGHTA, FQGNSA. Deletions cut 2 bases from V and 3 bases from J, with 5 bases between. CDR3 length equals 14 residues. As DNA, the CDR3 is TGTGCCAGCAGCTTACGGGGCTATAATTCACCCCTCCACTTT. This encodes CASSLRGYNSPLHF. Variable domain in full (rest from reference TRBV7-2 and TRBJ1-6): GAGVSQSPSNKVTEKGKDVELRCDPISGHTALYWYRQSLGQGLEFLIYFQGNSAPDKSGLPSDRFSAERTGGSVSTLTIQRTQQEDSAVYLCASSLRGYNSPLHFGNGTRLTVT.

The CDR3 region is CASSLGPFVAGAGGDTQYF. CDR3 in DNA: TGTGCCAGCAGCTTAGGGCCCTTTGTAGCGGGGGCTGGGGGAGATACGCAGTATTTT. V and J are TRBV7-2 and TRBJ2-3, with 9 positions matching TRBD2. Germline loops: CDR1 SGHTA, CDR2 FQGNSA. The CDR3 loop spans 19 amino acids. The V gene end was trimmed by 1 base and the J gene end by 5 bases; junction bases not matched to a gene: 16.

The chain uses TRBV10-3 and TRBJ1-1; D may be TRBD1 (6 bases). Trimming cost V 3 bases and J 5 bases, with 16 bases left between them. This CDR3 spans 15 amino acids. Germline V gives CDR1 ENHRY, CDR2 SYGVKD. CDR3: CAISDLSRGKTEAFF. CDR3 nucleotide sequence: TGTGCCATCAGTGATCTGTCGAGGGGGAAAACTGAAGCTTTCTTT.

The rearrangement joins TRBV10-3 to TRBJ2-7; TRBD2 aligns across 9 bases. This CDR3 has 15 residues. Germline loops: CDR1 ENHRY, CDR2 SYGVKD. With V trimmed by 10 bases and J by 5 bases, 15 bases remained unmatched. The CDR3 loop is CATTGGGGGLDEQYF. In DNA, the CDR3 is TGTGCCACCACAGGCGGGGGGGGAGGTCTCGACGAGCAGTACTTC.

The gene calls are TRBV5-1 and TRBJ2-7; TRBD2 agrees at 7 bases. J lost 6 bases, V lost 3 bases, and 0 bases had no gene match. CDR1 and CDR2 from the germline V gene are SGHRS and YFSETQ. This CDR3 is built from 11 residues. The DNA for the CDR3 is TGCGCCAGCAGCTGGGGGGGCGAGCAGTACTTC. Its translation is CASSWGGEQYF.

The gene calls are TRBV10-3 and TRBJ2-5, with TRBD2 matching 8 bases. V gave up 0 bases and J gave up 2 bases; unmatched junction bases: 5. Looked up from germline, CDR1 is ENHRY and CDR2 is SYGVKD. The CDR3 is 16 amino acids. The CDR3: CAISESEAGEQETQYF. CDR3 nucleotides: TGTGCCATCAGTGAGTCTGAAGCGGGGGAACAAGAGACCCAGTACTTC.

The rearrangement links TRBV18 to TRBJ1-2; TRBD1 might be the D (5 bases). The CDR3 loop spans 15 amino acids. Trimming shortened V by 6 bases and J by 5 bases, and 19 bases separated the two germline ends. Looked up from germline, CDR1 is KGHSH and CDR2 is LQKENI. CDR3 loop: CASSRDAYPKYGYTF. The CDR3 DNA is TGTGCCAGCTCGCGGGACGCGTACCCGAAGTATGGCTACACCTTC. The complete variable domain, with remaining parts taken from reference TRBV18 and TRBJ1-2, reads NAGVMQNPRHLVRRRGQEARLRCSPMKGHSHVYWYRQLPEEGLKFMVYLQKENIIDESGMPKERFSAEFPKEGPSILRIQQVVRGDSAAYFCASSRDAYPKYGYTFGSGTRLTVV.